The subject of this entry is one T cell receptor (beta chain). As yet, its antigen is unknown. The data derive from a study of cytomegalovirus exposure and HLA in healthy donors. Study at large: The 130 or so validation repertoires, a later analysis reported, used the same platform as the 650 to 800 repertoires from the first cohort. General observations from the study: Confirmation was obtained in vitro that three CMV-associated chains are specific for CMV antigens. Associated with cytomegalovirus, according to the listing, were about 160 TCR beta chains. The study found most TCR sequences rare, yet found some public TCRs in many donors.

CDR3 size: 16 residues. V was trimmed by 0 bases and J by 4 bases, leaving 12 bases between them. Germline CDR1 is MGHRA and CDR2 is YSYEKL. Generated by immunoSEQ multiplex PCR, the TCRdb table keeps only in-frame clones and is missing some. This table holds hundreds of thousands of clones, about nine tenths found once. The chain is built from TRBV4-1 and TRBJ1-4; D is unclear. The clonotype was recovered from a woman aged 18-29 years in good health and CMV-seronegative. Sequenced sample: PBMCs. CDR3 nucleotide sequence: TGCGCCAGCAGCCAAGAACCCGTCAGGATTAATGAAAAACTGTTTTTT. It yields the protein CASSQEPVRINEKLFF.